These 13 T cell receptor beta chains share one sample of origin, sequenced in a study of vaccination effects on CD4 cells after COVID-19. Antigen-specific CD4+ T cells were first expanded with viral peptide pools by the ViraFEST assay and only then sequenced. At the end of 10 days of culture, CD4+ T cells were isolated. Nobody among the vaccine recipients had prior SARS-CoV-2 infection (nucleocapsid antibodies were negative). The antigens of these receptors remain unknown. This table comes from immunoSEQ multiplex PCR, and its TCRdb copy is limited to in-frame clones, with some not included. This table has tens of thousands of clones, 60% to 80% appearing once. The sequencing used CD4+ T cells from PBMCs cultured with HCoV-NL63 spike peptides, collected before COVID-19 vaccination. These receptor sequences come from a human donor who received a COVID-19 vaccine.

The CDR3, as DNA: TGTGCCAGCAGCCAAGGGGGGACAGTTGAAGCTTTCTTT. Translated, it gives CASSQGGTVEAFF. This chain connects TRBV3-1 (or the pseudogene TRBV3-2) to TRBJ1-1; the match to TRBD1 covers 7 bases. CDR3 length equals 13 residues. Germline assignment: CDR1 LGHDT and CDR2 YNNKEL (reference sequence). After removal of 1 base from V and 7 bases from J, the junction contained 3 bases not matched to a gene.

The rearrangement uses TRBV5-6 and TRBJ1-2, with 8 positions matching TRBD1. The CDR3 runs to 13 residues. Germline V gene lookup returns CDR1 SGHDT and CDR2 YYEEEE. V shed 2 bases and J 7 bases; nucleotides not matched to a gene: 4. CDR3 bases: TGTGCCAGCAGCTTCAGGGGGCTTGGTGGCTACACCTTC. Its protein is CASSFRGLGGYTF. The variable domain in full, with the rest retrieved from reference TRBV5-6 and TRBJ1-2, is DAGVTQSPTHLIKTRGQQVTLRCSPKSGHDTVSWYQQALGQGPQFIFQYYEEEERQRGNFPDRFSGHQFPNYSSELNVNALLLGDSALYLCASSFRGLGGYTFGSGTRLTVV.

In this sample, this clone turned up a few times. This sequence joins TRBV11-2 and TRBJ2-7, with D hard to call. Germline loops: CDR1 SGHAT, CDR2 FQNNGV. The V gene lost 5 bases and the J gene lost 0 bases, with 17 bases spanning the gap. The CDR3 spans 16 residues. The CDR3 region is CASSPRSGLASYEQYF. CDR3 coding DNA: TGTGCCAGCAGCCCGAGGTCGGGTCTCGCCTCCTACGAGCAGTACTTC.

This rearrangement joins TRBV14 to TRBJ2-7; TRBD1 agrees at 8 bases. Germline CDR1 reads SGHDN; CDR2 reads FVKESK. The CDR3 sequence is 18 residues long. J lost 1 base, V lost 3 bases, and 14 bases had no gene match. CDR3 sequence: CASSHNYLGQGRSYEQYF. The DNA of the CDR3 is TGTGCCAGCAGCCACAATTACCTTGGACAGGGTAGGTCCTACGAGCAGTACTTC.

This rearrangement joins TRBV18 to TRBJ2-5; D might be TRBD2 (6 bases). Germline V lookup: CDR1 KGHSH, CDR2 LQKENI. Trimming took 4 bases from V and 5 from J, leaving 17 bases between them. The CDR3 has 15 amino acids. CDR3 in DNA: TGTGCCAGCTCACGGGGGACTCTTGCTTGGGAGACCCAGTACTTC. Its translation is CASSRGTLAWETQYF.

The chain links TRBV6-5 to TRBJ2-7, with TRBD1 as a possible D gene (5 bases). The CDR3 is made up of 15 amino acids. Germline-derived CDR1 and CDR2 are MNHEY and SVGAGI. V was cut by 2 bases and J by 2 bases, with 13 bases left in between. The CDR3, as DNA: TGTGCCAGCAGTTACGTCGGAAGGGGCCCCTACGAGCAGTACTTC. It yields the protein CASSYVGRGPYEQYF.

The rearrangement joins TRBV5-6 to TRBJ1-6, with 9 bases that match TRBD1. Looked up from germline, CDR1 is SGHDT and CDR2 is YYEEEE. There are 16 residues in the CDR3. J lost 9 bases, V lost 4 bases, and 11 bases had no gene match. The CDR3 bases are TGTGCCAGCAGCAAACCTCAGACAGGGGGGGGTTCACCCCTCCACTTT. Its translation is CASSKPQTGGGSPLHF. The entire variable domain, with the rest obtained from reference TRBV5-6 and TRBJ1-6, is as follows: DAGVTQSPTHLIKTRGQQVTLRCSPKSGHDTVSWYQQALGQGPQFIFQYYEEEERQRGNFPDRFSGHQFPNYSSELNVNALLLGDSALYLCASSKPQTGGGSPLHFGNGTRLTVT.

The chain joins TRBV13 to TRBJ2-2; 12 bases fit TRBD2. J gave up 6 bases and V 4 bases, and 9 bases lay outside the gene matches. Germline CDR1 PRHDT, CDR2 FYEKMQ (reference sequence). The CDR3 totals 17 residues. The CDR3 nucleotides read TGTGCCAGCAGCTCGACCCTAGCGGGAGGGGTATCCGGGGAGCTGTTTTTT. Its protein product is CASSSTLAGGVSGELFF.

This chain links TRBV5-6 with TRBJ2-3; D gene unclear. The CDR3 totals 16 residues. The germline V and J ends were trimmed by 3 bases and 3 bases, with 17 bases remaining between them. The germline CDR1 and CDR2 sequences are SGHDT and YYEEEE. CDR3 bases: TGTGCCAGCAGCTCACCGACGAAGGGTGGAACAGATACGCAGTATTTT. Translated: CASSSPTKGGTDTQYF.

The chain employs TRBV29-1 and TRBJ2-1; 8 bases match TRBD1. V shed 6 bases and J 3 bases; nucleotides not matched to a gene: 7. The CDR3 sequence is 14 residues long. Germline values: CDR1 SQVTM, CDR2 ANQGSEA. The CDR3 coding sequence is TGCAGCGTGGACCGGACAGGGTTCTACAATGAGCAGTTCTTC. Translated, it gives CSVDRTGFYNEQFF.

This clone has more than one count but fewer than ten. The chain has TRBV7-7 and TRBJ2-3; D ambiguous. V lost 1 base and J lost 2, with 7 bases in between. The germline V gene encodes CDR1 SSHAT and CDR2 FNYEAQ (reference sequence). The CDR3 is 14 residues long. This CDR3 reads CASSLGGITDTQYF. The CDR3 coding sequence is TGTGCCAGCAGCTTAGGAGGAATCACAGATACGCAGTATTTT.

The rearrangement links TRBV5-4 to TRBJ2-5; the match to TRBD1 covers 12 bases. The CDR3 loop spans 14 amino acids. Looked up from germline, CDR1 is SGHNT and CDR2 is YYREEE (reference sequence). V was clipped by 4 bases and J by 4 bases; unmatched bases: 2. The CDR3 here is CASSGTGGGETQYF. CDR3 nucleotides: TGTGCCAGCAGCGGGACAGGGGGCGGAGAGACCCAGTACTTC.

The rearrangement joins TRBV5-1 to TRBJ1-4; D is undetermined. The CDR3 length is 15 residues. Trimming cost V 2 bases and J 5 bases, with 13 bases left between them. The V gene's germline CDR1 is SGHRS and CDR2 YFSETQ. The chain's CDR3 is CASSLLGPRNEKLFF. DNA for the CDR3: TGCGCCAGCAGCTTATTAGGGCCTCGGAATGAAAAACTGTTTTTT.